The 8 T cell receptor beta chains below come from one sample, sequenced in a study of cytomegalovirus exposure and HLA in healthy donors. Primers: 60 Vbeta forward and 13 Jbeta reverse. Sequencing was performed with immunoSEQ multiplex PCR; in TCRdb, only in-frame clones are kept and a portion is missing. The sample yields over 150,000 clones, 65% to 85% seen once. Material for sequencing was PBMCs. These receptor sequences come from a boy between 2 and 10 years old in good health and CMV-seronegative.

This chain uses TRBV9 with TRBJ2-1, with 10 bases lining up with TRBD2. J was trimmed by 7 bases and V by 6 bases; bases with no gene match: 13. CDR1 and CDR2 (germline): SGDLS, YYNGEE. The CDR3 extends over 16 amino acids. The CDR3 DNA follows: TGTGCCAGCACCTTAGGGAGCGGGGGGGCTCGAAATGAGCAGTTCTTC. Amino acids: CASTLGSGGARNEQFF.

This clone has more than one count but fewer than ten. V gene TRBV7-9 combines with J gene TRBJ1-4, with a weak D call TRBD1 (5 bases). V was cut by 5 bases and J by 6 bases, with 13 bases left in between. The CDR3 loop spans 14 amino acids. Germline V CDR1 and CDR2: SEHNR, FQNEAQ (reference sequence). CDR3 DNA: TGTGCCAGCAGCCCACGGACGGGGGATGAAAAACTGTTTTTT. It yields the protein CASSPRTGDEKLFF.

The chain joins TRBV25-1 to TRBJ2-7; tentatively, D is TRBD1 (6 bases). CDR3 length: 16 residues. Germline V gives CDR1 MGHDK, CDR2 SYGVNS. The V end was cut by 4 bases, the J end by 4 bases, with 20 bases between. The CDR3 protein is CASSGTRGRRFYEQYV. The CDR3 DNA sequence: TGTGCCAGCAGTGGGACCAGGGGCAGACGATTTTACGAGCAGTACGTC.

This clone was seen only a few times. The chain carries TRBV11-2 and TRBJ2-1; 8 bases align to TRBD2. The CDR3 covers 15 residues. Germline CDR1 is SGHAT and CDR2 is FQNNGV. The V segment lost 5 bases and the J segment 4 bases; nucleotides outside the gene matches: 7. For the CDR3, the DNA is TGTGCCAGCAGCCGGGGGGGGCTAAGATACAATGAGCAGTTCTTC. Amino acid sequence: CASSRGGLRYNEQFF.

This chain links TRBV2 with TRBJ2-7, with 7 positions matching TRBD1. The CDR3 is 14 amino acids. V was pared by 5 bases and J by 10 bases, with 14 bases of the junction left unmatched. Germline assignment: CDR1 SNHLY and CDR2 FYNNEI. DNA for the CDR3: TGTGCCAGCAGTTTTAAACAGGGGAAACCCGACCAGTACGTC. Its translation: CASSFKQGKPDQYV.

This sequence joins TRBV7-3 and TRBJ2-3; TRBD2 matches 7 bases. V shed 5 bases and J 5 bases; nucleotides not matched to a gene: 4. Germline V gene sequence: CDR1 SGHTA, CDR2 FQGTGA. The CDR3 sequence is 13 residues long. The CDR3 region is CASSPPGGDTQYF. The CDR3 DNA follows: TGTGCCAGCAGCCCCCCGGGGGGAGATACGCAGTATTTT.

The rearrangement links TRBV19 to TRBJ2-1, with no clear D. CDR1 is LNHDA and CDR2 is SQIVND in the germline V gene (reference sequence). The CDR3 runs to 14 residues. Trimming shortened V by 4 bases and J by 7 bases, and 14 bases separated the two germline ends. The CDR3 DNA reads as TGTGCCAGTAGTAAGTTGATAGTTCTTAATGAGCAGTTCTTC. It codes for CASSKLIVLNEQFF.

Comments on this clone: A read error may produce the germline difference seen at one junction end. Other DNA sequences of this sample code for an identical CDR3. CDR3 sequence: CSVEDPPRPEAFF. DNA of the CDR3: TGCAGCGTCGAAGACCCTCCGCGGCCTGAAGCTTTCTTT. The chain couples TRBV29-1 to TRBJ1-1; no reliable D call. Germline values: CDR1 SQVTM, CDR2 ANQGSEA. The CDR3 length is 13 residues.